These 27 T cell receptor beta chains originate from one sample sequenced in a study of post-analysis software for immune sequencing data. Unique molecular identifiers featured in each of the TCR beta cDNA libraries. TCRdb recomputed calls from the PCR reads with MiXCR, one row per CDR3 protein. There are about 430,000 distinct CDR3 sequences in the sample; 30% to 40% occur only once, and 7.6% lies in the top ten. Whole-study findings and limits: Patients carried 5 or 6 TRBV segments more frequently than controls did, and TRBV5-6, TRBV5-1 and TRBV20-1 were among them.

No antigen has been identified for these receptors. Material for sequencing was blood. Receptor source: a girl between 2 and 10 years old with multiple sclerosis.

This clonotype has a handful of counts. The chain links TRBV7-9 to TRBJ2-1, with 7 bases fitting TRBD2. Germline CDR1 and CDR2: SEHNR and FQNEAQ (reference sequence). This CDR3 has 15 residues. Germline trimming cut 5 bases from V and 3 bases from J; bases unmatched to any gene: 7. CDR3 amino acids: CASSHPRDYYNEQFF. The CDR3 coding sequence is TGTGCCAGCAGCCACCCCCGGGACTACTACAATGAGCAGTTCTTC.

This clonotype was seen many times. Just one base apart from a much larger clone, this may be a read error. The chain recombines TRBV4-3 with TRBJ2-1, with 15 bases aligning to TRBD2. The CDR3 contains 15 residues. V shed 5 bases, J shed 6 bases, and the junction held 2 bases outside the gene matches. Germline-derived CDR1 and CDR2 are LGHNA and YSLEER. CDR3 DNA sequence: TGCGCCAGCAGCTGGACTAGCGGGAGGGCCAATGAGCAGTTCTTC. Translating it yields CASSWTSGRANEQFF.

This clonotype was observed once. The CDR3 protein is CASSRTGPPEGTDTQYF. In nucleotides, the CDR3 is TGTGCCAGCAGCCGAACCGGGCCCCCGGAGGGCACAGATACGCAGTATTTT. The chain joins TRBV4-2 to TRBJ2-3; perhaps TRBD2 as D (5 bases). Germline assignment: CDR1 LGHNA and CDR2 YNFKEQ. With 4 bases removed from V and 1 base from J, the gap between germline ends came to 18 bases. The CDR3 runs 17 residues.

A few counts support this clonotype. The CDR3: CASSLGQVEQYF. CDR3 bases: TGTGCCAGCAGTCTCGGACAGGTCGAGCAGTACTTC. The genes are TRBV7-9 and TRBJ2-4, with 7 bases matching TRBD1. The end of the DNA aligns better with TRBJ2-7, so the J call may be wrong. The CDR3 is made up of 12 amino acids. The V gene's germline CDR1 is SEHNR and CDR2 FQNEAQ (reference sequence).

This clonotype was picked up a small number of times. V gene TRBV7-8 combines with J gene TRBJ2-5; 7 bases fit TRBD2. This CDR3 is built from 18 residues. The V gene's germline CDR1 is SGHVS and CDR2 FQNEAQ. Trimming at V came to 1 base and at J to 0 bases, leaving 11 bases not matched to a gene. The CDR3 reads CASSLDLLERDDQETQYF. The CDR3 nucleotides are TGTGCCAGCAGCTTAGACCTACTAGAGCGGGACGACCAAGAGACCCAGTACTTC.

V and J are TRBV2 and TRBJ1-1; tentative D call: TRBD1 (5 bases). CDR3 length: 15 amino acids. CDR1 is SNHLY, CDR2 FYNNEI, per germline. V lost 4 bases and J 2 bases, leaving 14 bases between the germline ends. In DNA, the CDR3 is TGTGCCAGCAGTGTTTTTGGGAGGGGAAACACTGAAGCTTTCTTT. It translates to CASSVFGRGNTEAFF.

CDR3 region: CSVCWGPGQGVNTEAFF. The DNA for the CDR3 is TGCAGCGTTTGTTGGGGACCGGGACAGGGCGTGAACACTGAAGCTTTCTTT. The chain carries TRBV29-1 and TRBJ1-1, with 9 bases fitting TRBD1. This CDR3 is 17 amino acids long. V lost 5 bases to trimming and J lost 0 bases; unmatched junction nucleotides: 13. Looked up from germline, CDR1 is SQVTM and CDR2 is ANQGSEA.

This clonotype was picked up many times. The chain uses TRBV5-1 and TRBJ1-1; D call uncertain. The CDR3 extends over 14 amino acids. From germline, CDR1 is SGHRS and CDR2 YFSETQ. V was pared by 0 bases and J by 1 base, with 7 bases between. The CDR3 reads CASSLVAGNTEAFF. Here the CDR3 DNA reads TGCGCCAGCAGCTTGGTGGCAGGGAACACTGAAGCTTTCTTT. Full variable domain (missing parts from reference TRBV5-1 and TRBJ1-1): KAGVTQTPRYLIKTRGQQVTLSCSPISGHRSVSWYQQTPGQGLQFLFEYFSETQRNKGNFPGRFSGRQFSNSRSEMNVSTLELGDSALYLCASSLVAGNTEAFFGQGTRLTVV.

The chain carries TRBV3-1 and TRBJ2-7; D assignment may be TRBD1 or TRBD2 (5 bases each). V shed 3 bases and J shed 1 base, with 13 bases lying between them. The germline V gene encodes CDR1 LGHDT and CDR2 YNNKEL (reference sequence). CDR3 length: 15 amino acids. CDR3 region: CASSQGPSFSYEQYF. The DNA of the CDR3 is TGTGCCAGCAGCCAGGGACCTAGTTTTTCCTACGAGCAGTACTTC.

V gene TRBV28 combines with J gene TRBJ2-6; D gene ambiguous. Trimming stripped 8 bases from V and 0 bases from J, with 11 bases between. Germline values: CDR1 MDHEN, CDR2 SYDVKM. This CDR3 is built from 15 residues. The CDR3: CASALISSGANVLTF. The CDR3 DNA follows: TGTGCCAGCGCCCTTATTAGCTCTGGGGCCAACGTCCTGACTTTC.

The chain combines TRBV9 with TRBJ1-2, with 8 bases that match TRBD1. J was trimmed by 4 bases and V by 0 bases; bases with no gene match: 8. The V gene's germline CDR1 is SGDLS and CDR2 YYNGEE. This CDR3 has 16 residues. CDR3 protein: CASSVASGQGSYGYTF. In nucleotides, the CDR3 is TGTGCCAGCAGCGTAGCCTCTGGACAGGGATCCTATGGCTACACCTTC.

CDR3 amino acids: CASSRGGGDYGYTF. The CDR3 DNA reads as TGTGCCAGCTCCCGGGGAGGCGGTGACTATGGCTACACCTTC. The chain joins TRBV27 to TRBJ1-2; unclear D gene. The CDR3 sequence is 14 residues long. Germline loops: CDR1 MNHEY, CDR2 SMNVEV (reference sequence). V was shortened by 8 bases and J by 3 bases, with 16 bases between the two germline ends.

This clonotype was counted a few times. The rearrangement links TRBV28 to TRBJ1-5, with a tentative D call TRBD1 (6 bases). CDR1 is MDHEN, CDR2 SYDVKM, per germline. The CDR3 is 12 amino acids. The V gene lost 2 bases and the J gene lost 13 bases, with 12 bases spanning the gap. The CDR3 spells CASSLGGGLQHF. The CDR3 region has the DNA TGTGCCAGCAGTTTAGGAGGGGGACTACAGCATTTT.

This clonotype was counted a few times. The chain links TRBV7-7 to TRBJ2-3; 7 nucleotides match TRBD1. This CDR3 has 13 residues. J lost 7 bases, V lost 5 bases, and 6 bases had no gene match. Germline CDR1 SSHAT, CDR2 FNYEAQ (reference sequence). The CDR3 sequence: CASSPWDSHTQYF. In DNA form, the CDR3 reads TGTGCCAGCAGCCCATGGGACAGCCATACGCAGTATTTT. Filled out from reference TRBV7-7 and TRBJ2-3, the complete variable domain reads GAGVSQSPRYKVTKRGQDVTLRCDPISSHATLYWYQQALGQGPEFLTYFNYEAQPDKSGLPSDRFSAERPEGSISTLTIQRTEQRDSAMYRCASSPWDSHTQYFGPGTRLTVL.

This clonotype was counted a few times. The rearrangement joins TRBV6-5 to TRBJ1-5, with 7 bases fitting TRBD1. The CDR3 sequence is 14 residues long. The junction had 6 bases not matched to a gene; V was cut back by 5 bases and J by 5 bases. From germline, CDR1 is MNHEY and CDR2 SVGAGI. The CDR3 spells CASSTGASYQPQHF. The CDR3 coding sequence is TGTGCCAGCAGTACAGGGGCTTCCTATCAGCCCCAGCATTTT.

The chain couples TRBV27 to TRBJ2-3; no clear D gene. This CDR3 contains 13 residues. The germline gives CDR1 MNHEY, CDR2 SMNVEV (reference sequence). Trimming left V 0 bases short and J 6 bases short, with 7 bases between. CDR3 region: CASSLSPSDTQYF. The CDR3 DNA reads as TGTGCCAGCAGTTTATCGCCGTCGGATACGCAGTATTTT.

This clonotype was seen more than once but under ten times. The chain carries TRBV7-2 and TRBJ2-3; D gene uncertain. Germline CDR1 reads SGHTA; CDR2 reads FQGNSA. The CDR3 is made up of 12 amino acids. Trimming stripped 6 bases from V and 4 bases from J, with 8 bases between. The CDR3 sequence is CASSLFADTQYF. CDR3 DNA sequence: TGTGCCAGCAGTTTATTTGCAGATACGCAGTATTTT.

This clonotype was recorded at least ten times. The genes are TRBV20-1 and TRBJ2-7; D unclear. V dropped 3 bases and J dropped 1 base, with 13 bases sitting between them. This CDR3 comprises 14 residues. CDR1 is DFQATT and CDR2 is SNEGSKA in the germline V gene (reference sequence). CDR3 nucleotide sequence: TGCAGTGCTAGGGAGTTTAGCCGGTCCTACGAGCAGTACTTC. It specifies CSAREFSRSYEQYF.

This clonotype was seen a handful of times. This chain uses TRBV19 with TRBJ2-7; 7 positions match TRBD1. This CDR3 has 17 amino acids. The trim removed 3 bases at V and 3 bases at J, leaving 14 bases unmatched. Per germline, CDR1 LNHDA and CDR2 SQIVND (reference sequence). The CDR3 DNA reads TGTGCCAGTAGTATCAGGACCGATCACGGACAGGACTACGAGCAGTACTTC. This gives the protein CASSIRTDHGQDYEQYF.

In regard to this clonotype: A junction boundary mismatches the germline segment, possibly from a read error. The CDR3 loop reads CASSFGVGTGELPYYGQYF. CDR3 nucleotide sequence: TGTGCCAGCAGCTTCGGGGTAGGGACAGGGGAACTCCCTTACTACGGGCAGTACTTC. The chain uses TRBV7-8 and TRBJ2-7, with 10 bases lining up with TRBD1. The CDR3 consists of 19 residues. The germline V gene encodes CDR1 SGHVS and CDR2 FQNEAQ. Variable domain in full (rest from reference TRBV7-8 and TRBJ2-7): GAGVSQSPRYKVAKRGQDVALRCDPISGHVSLFWYQQALGQGPEFLTYFQNEAQLDKSGLPSDRFFAERPEGSVSTLKIQRTQQEDSAVYLCASSFGVGTGELPYYGQYFGPGTRLTVT.

This clonotype was found a few times. The CDR3 reads CASSTGGGEQFF. As DNA, the CDR3 is TGTGCCAGCAGCACTGGGGGCGGTGAGCAGTTCTTC. The chain recombines TRBV6-2 or TRBV6-3 with TRBJ2-1; tentatively, D is TRBD1 (6 bases). Germline-derived CDR1 and CDR2 are MNHEY and SVGEGT. V shed 6 bases and J shed 9 bases, with 12 bases lying between them. This CDR3 is built from 12 residues.

On this clonotype itself: The junction differs from germline at one of its ends, possibly a read error. The genes are TRBV29-1 and TRBJ1-2; 10 positions agree with TRBD1. The germline V gene has CDR1 SQVTM and CDR2 ANQGSEA. CDR3 length: 13 residues. CDR3 bases: TGCAGCGCCCGGACAGGGGGGAACTATGACTACACCTTC. This encodes CSARTGGNYDYTF.

A note on this clonotype: Sequence at one end of the junction differs from germline and may be a read error. The chain couples TRBV7-7 to TRBJ1-1; D unclear. The CDR3 loop spans 13 amino acids. Germline CDR1 and CDR2: SSHAT and FNYEAQ (reference sequence). In DNA, the CDR3 is TGTGCTAGCAGCTTAAGCCAGCAAACTGAAGCTTTCTTT. It translates to CASSLSQQTEAFF.

The chain has TRBV6-6 and TRBJ2-1, with D perhaps TRBD1 (5 bases). The CDR3 spans 14 residues. Germline V lookup: CDR1 MNHNY, CDR2 SVGAGI (reference sequence). V gave up 2 bases and J gave up 10 bases, with 15 bases separating them. The CDR3 loop reads CASSYVHLRAEQFF. The CDR3 DNA reads as TGTGCCAGCAGTTACGTCCACCTCAGGGCAGAGCAGTTCTTC.

The sample holds many counts of this clonotype. The V and J genes are TRBV7-2 and TRBJ2-5; D not resolved. The germline V gene has CDR1 SGHTA and CDR2 FQGNSA. This CDR3 comprises 11 residues. V lost 3 bases and J 1 base, leaving 0 bases between the germline ends. CDR3 sequence reads: CASSFQETQYF. CDR3 nucleotides: TGTGCCAGCAGCTTCCAAGAGACCCAGTACTTC.

This clonotype was seen a few times. The chain has TRBV9 and TRBJ2-5, with TRBD2 matching 8 bases. The V gene end was trimmed by 2 bases and the J gene end by 5 bases; junction bases not matched to a gene: 14. Germline V gene sequence: CDR1 SGDLS, CDR2 YYNGEE. This CDR3 comprises 17 residues. In DNA, the CDR3 is TGTGCCAGCAGCGTTGGGGGGACTAGTCAGTTTTCGGAGACCCAGTACTTC. The encoded protein is CASSVGGTSQFSETQYF.

This rearrangement joins TRBV7-9 to TRBJ1-4; D is ambiguous. This CDR3 is built from 17 residues. V gave up 0 bases and J gave up 3 bases, with 14 bases separating them. CDR1 SEHNR and CDR2 FQNEAQ come from the germline V gene (reference sequence). DNA of the CDR3: TGTGCCAGCAGCTTAGCCCATATCCGGGAAGCTAATGAAAAACTGTTTTTT. Its translation is CASSLAHIREANEKLFF.